The T cell receptor (beta chain) under discussion was sequenced for a study of cytomegalovirus exposure and HLA in healthy donors. General observations from the study: In an earlier analysis, most TCR beta V segments were productive about 90% or about 30% of the time. CMV serostatus stood as the only immune exposure information on hand.

About this clone: Its antigen remains unidentified.

60 Vbeta and 13 Jbeta primers were used in PCR. Produced via immunoSEQ multiplex PCR; TCRdb's table is partial and in-frame only. Of 25,000 to 30,000 clones listed, 62% are singletons. Healthy individuals who donated bone marrow served as the donors. This CDR3 region has 15 residues. Germline-derived CDR1 and CDR2 are MNHEY and SVGAGI. V gave up 2 bases and J gave up 2 bases, with 10 bases separating them. The sequenced sample consisted of PBMCs. This receptor was taken from a male donor in good health and CMV-seropositive. This chain connects TRBV6-5 to TRBJ1-5, with D possibly TRBD1 on 6 matching bases. This CDR3 reads CASSYGGFGNQPQHF. DNA for the CDR3: TGTGCCAGCAGTTACGGGGGCTTTGGCAATCAGCCCCAGCATTTT.